A single sample is the source of the 30 T cell receptor beta chains below, sequenced in a study of CD8 T cells in ankylosing spondylitis. Notes on the study in general: Characteristic, it appeared, of ankylosing spondylitis blood was a TCR beta motif of several highly homologous variants.

TCRdb reprocessed the 5' RACE reads via MiXCR and lists one record per CDR3 protein. The sample has approximately 400,000 distinct CDR3 sequences; roughly a quarter are singletons. For these receptors, no antigen is known. Sequencing used blood, either unsorted or a sorted T cell fraction (not recorded which). These receptors were obtained from a male donor with ankylosing spondylitis.

The chain has TRBV15 and TRBJ1-3, with TRBD1 identical over 8 bases. The germline V gene has CDR1 LNHNV and CDR2 YYDKDF (reference sequence). Trimming cost V 5 bases and J 4 bases; bases outside gene matches: 4. The CDR3 is made up of 14 amino acids. The CDR3: CATSLDRVGNTIYF. The CDR3 coding sequence is TGTGCCACCAGCCTGGACAGGGTCGGAAACACCATATATTTT.

This chain links TRBV7-9 with TRBJ1-1; 9 nucleotides agree with TRBD1. Germline lookup yields CDR1 SEHNR and CDR2 FQNEAQ (reference sequence). The CDR3 runs to 17 residues. J lost 1 base, V lost 1 base, and 7 bases had no gene match. In DNA form, the CDR3 reads TGTGCCAGCAGCTTAGAGCCAGGACAGGGGACGAACACTGAAGCTTTCTTT. Encoded protein: CASSLEPGQGTNTEAFF.

V and J are TRBV3-1 and TRBJ2-4, with D tentatively TRBD2 (7 bases). CDR3 size: 17 residues. Per the germline V gene, CDR1 is LGHDT and CDR2 is YNNKEL (reference sequence). V lost 4 bases and J 2 bases, leaving 18 bases between the germline ends. Here the CDR3 reads CASSPPWGGASKNIQYF. The CDR3 DNA reads as TGTGCCAGCAGCCCCCCCTGGGGGGGGGCTTCCAAAAACATTCAGTACTTC.

This clonotype was found a few times. V usage is TRBV4-1 and J usage is TRBJ1-3; tentatively, D is TRBD1 (5 bases). Germline CDR1 and CDR2: MGHRA and YSYEKL. The CDR3 covers 16 residues. V was shortened by 4 bases and J by 2 bases, with 15 bases between the two germline ends. The chain's CDR3 is CASSPPRGKAGNTIYF. CDR3 nucleotide sequence: TGCGCCAGCAGCCCCCCCCGGGGGAAGGCTGGAAACACCATATATTTT.

CDR3 sequence (DNA): TGCAGTGCCCGTCGCGGACTAGCGGGAATCTACGAGCAGTACTTC. Residues: CSARRGLAGIYEQYF. V and J are TRBV20-1 and TRBJ2-7, with 12 nucleotides matching TRBD2. The CDR3 runs to 15 residues. V shed 6 bases and J 3 bases; nucleotides not matched to a gene: 9. From germline, CDR1 is DFQATT and CDR2 SNEGSKA (reference sequence).

The chain carries TRBV5-1 and TRBJ2-1; 8 nucleotides match TRBD2. This CDR3 has 17 residues. Per the germline V gene, CDR1 is SGHRS and CDR2 is YFSETQ. J lost 0 bases, V lost 0 bases, and 5 bases had no gene match. The CDR3, as DNA: TGCGCCAGCAGCTTGGTTGGTAGCGGGACCTCCTACAATGAGCAGTTCTTC. The encoded protein is CASSLVGSGTSYNEQFF.

In this sample, this clonotype turned up a few times. This sequence joins TRBV3-1 and TRBJ2-1; D possibly corresponds to TRBD2 (5 bases). CDR1 is LGHDT and CDR2 is YNNKEL in the germline V gene (reference sequence). This CDR3 is 14 amino acids long. Deletions cut 1 base from V and 10 bases from J, with 14 bases between. The CDR3 here is CASSQGGGYGEQFF. The CDR3 bases are TGTGCCAGCAGCCAAGGCGGAGGATATGGCGAGCAGTTCTTC.

The J gene is TRBJ1-2, the V gene TRBV12-3 or TRBV12-4; D gene unclear. The CDR3 loop spans 14 amino acids. V lost 6 bases and J 8 bases, leaving 19 bases between the germline ends. CDR3 bases: TGTGCCAGCAGCTCAGACAAAGGGCGTGTGGGCTACACCTTC. It encodes CASSSDKGRVGYTF.

In this sample, this clonotype turned up a few times. The chain is built from TRBV10-3 and TRBJ1-5; D possibly corresponds to TRBD1 (6 bases). The CDR3 consists of 14 residues. V was trimmed by 10 bases and J by 3 bases, leaving 16 bases between them. Germline V lookup: CDR1 ENHRY, CDR2 SYGVKD. DNA for the CDR3: TGTGCCACTCGGGACAATATTAACAATCAGCCCCAGCATTTT. As protein: CATRDNINNQPQHF.

This clonotype was seen more than once but under ten times. The rearrangement joins TRBV7-9 to TRBJ2-3, with 7 bases lining up with TRBD2. This CDR3 has 15 residues. J lost 0 bases, V lost 5 bases, and 5 bases had no gene match. Germline V gene data show CDR1 as SEHNR and CDR2 as FQNEAQ (reference sequence). The chain's CDR3 is CASSALAASTDTQYF. The CDR3 region has the DNA TGTGCCAGCAGCGCTCTAGCGGCCAGCACAGATACGCAGTATTTT. Drawing the rest from reference TRBV7-9 and TRBJ2-3, the complete variable domain is DTGVSQNPRHKITKRGQNVTFRCDPISEHNRLYWYRQTLGQGPEFLTYFQNEAQLEKSRLLSDRFSAERPKGSFSTLEIQRTEQGDSAMYLCASSALAASTDTQYFGPGTRLTVL.

This clonotype was detected only a few times. The chain recombines TRBV9 with TRBJ1-2; D not certain. The length of the CDR3 is 13 residues. Trimming took off 0 bases at V and 8 bases at J, with 11 bases between the two ends. CDR1 and CDR2 (germline): SGDLS, YYNGEE. The CDR3: CASSVEGAGGYTF. The DNA of the CDR3 is TGTGCCAGCAGCGTAGAGGGCGCGGGGGGCTACACCTTC.

The chain is built from TRBV7-9 and TRBJ1-2; TRBD1 is a possible D gene (5 bases). This CDR3 has 15 residues. Germline CDR1 and CDR2: SEHNR and FQNEAQ (reference sequence). V gave up 1 base and J gave up 8 bases, with 17 bases separating them. The DNA of the CDR3 is TGTGCCAGCAGCTTAGGACAGCTCACCGCGGGGGGCTACACCTTC. Translating gives CASSLGQLTAGGYTF.

The sample holds a few counts of this clonotype. The chain employs TRBV7-8 and TRBJ2-7; 7 nucleotides line up with TRBD2. Trimming at V came to 5 bases and at J to 4 bases, leaving 8 bases not matched to a gene. CDR3 size: 14 residues. Germline V lookup: CDR1 SGHVS, CDR2 FQNEAQ. CDR3 DNA: TGTGCCAGCAGCGCGAGACTAGCAGCTTACGAGCAGTACTTC. It encodes CASSARLAAYEQYF.

The chain recombines TRBV20-1 with TRBJ1-5; D not resolved. CDR1 is DFQATT, CDR2 SNEGSKA, per germline (reference sequence). Trimming cost V 6 bases and J 1 base, with 10 bases left between them. The CDR3 length is 13 residues. CDR3 loop: CSAAGWSNQPQHF. The CDR3 DNA reads as TGCAGTGCGGCGGGTTGGAGCAATCAGCCCCAGCATTTT.

This rearrangement joins TRBV9 to TRBJ2-7, with a weak D call TRBD1 (5 bases). The germline gives CDR1 SGDLS, CDR2 YYNGEE. This CDR3 spans 14 amino acids. V lost 4 bases, J lost 2 bases, and 13 bases lay in between. For the CDR3, the DNA is TGTGCCAGCAGCCCCCTGGACAAGACCTACGAGCAGTACTTC. Translated, it gives CASSPLDKTYEQYF.

This clonotype has a handful of counts. This chain's CDR3 is CASSFRSTGELFF. The CDR3 bases are TGTGCCAGCAGTTTTCGATCCACCGGGGAGCTGTTTTTT. The V gene is TRBV27, the J gene TRBJ2-2; D not resolved. The CDR3 is 13 amino acids. CDR1 is MNHEY, CDR2 SMNVEV, per germline (reference sequence). With 3 bases removed from V and 4 bases from J, the gap between germline ends came to 6 bases.

The chain combines TRBV30 with TRBJ1-5; D gene ambiguous. Germline CDR1 GTSNPN, CDR2 SVGIG (reference sequence). The CDR3 runs 12 residues. The V and J ends lost 1 base and 6 bases respectively, with 7 bases between them. The CDR3 sequence: CAWSEPGQPQHF. DNA of the CDR3: TGTGCCTGGAGTGAACCGGGTCAGCCCCAGCATTTT.

This clonotype has just a few counts. The chain employs TRBV25-1 and TRBJ2-5; 10 bases align to TRBD1. The CDR3 is 16 residues long. Germline V gene lookup returns CDR1 MGHDK and CDR2 SYGVNS. V lost 4 bases and J lost 5; bases outside the gene matches: 10. CDR3 in amino acids: CASSASDRGLWETQYF. CDR3 DNA sequence: TGTGCCAGCAGTGCTTCAGACAGGGGGCTCTGGGAGACCCAGTACTTC.

This clonotype has just a few counts. The chain couples TRBV5-1 to TRBJ1-1; no clear D. This CDR3 has 14 residues. Germline V gene data show CDR1 as SGHRS and CDR2 as YFSETQ. Between the trimmed V and J ends, which lost 4 bases and 4 bases, there was a span of 14 bases. CDR3 protein: CASSDPTRPTEAFF. CDR3 DNA sequence: TGCGCCAGCAGCGACCCTACAAGGCCCACTGAAGCTTTCTTT.

In its sample, this clonotype was seen many times. Mismatch with germline at one junction end may stem from a read error. The rearrangement uses TRBV5-6 and TRBJ2-1; TRBD2 agrees at 10 bases. In germline, CDR1 is SGHDT, CDR2 YYEEEE. The CDR3 is 15 residues long. The CDR3 DNA follows: TGCGCCAGCAGCTCTAGCGGGAGCTCCTACAATGAGCAGTTCTTC. This gives the protein CASSSSGSSYNEQFF.

Here the CDR3 DNA reads TGTGCCAGCTCACCACCGGGGGTTTCTGAAGCTTTCTTT. This encodes CASSPPGVSEAFF. The V and J genes are TRBV18 and TRBJ1-1, with TRBD1 as a possible D gene (5 bases). V was shortened by 0 bases and J by 6 bases, with 8 bases between the two germline ends. The CDR3 is 13 amino acids. Germline loops: CDR1 KGHSH, CDR2 LQKENI.

The chain couples TRBV5-1 to TRBJ2-2; D uncertain. CDR3 length: 14 residues. V was cut by 7 bases and J by 3 bases, with 13 bases left in between. Germline CDR1 SGHRS, CDR2 YFSETQ. This chain's CDR3 is CASSPRADTGELFF. Written as DNA, the CDR3 is TGCGCCAGCTCCCCTAGGGCAGACACCGGGGAGCTGTTTTTT.

This chain joins TRBV9 and TRBJ2-1; 7 nucleotides line up with TRBD2. Germline CDR1 SGDLS, CDR2 YYNGEE. V lost 5 bases to trimming and J lost 4 bases; unmatched junction nucleotides: 9. The CDR3 runs 15 residues. The CDR3 sequence: CASRSLAEGYNEQFF. CDR3 coding DNA: TGTGCCAGCAGGTCTCTAGCGGAGGGGTACAATGAGCAGTTCTTC.

This chain connects TRBV2 to TRBJ2-1; no clear D. V lost 5 bases and J lost 0, with 11 bases in between. Germline CDR1 is SNHLY and CDR2 is FYNNEI. The CDR3 extends over 15 amino acids. The CDR3 loop reads CASSLTASSYNEQFF. DNA for the CDR3: TGTGCCAGCAGTTTAACGGCCAGCTCCTACAATGAGCAGTTCTTC.

This clonotype occurred a few times. This chain connects TRBV11-3 to TRBJ2-5; D is ambiguous. Trimming removed 6 bases at V and 4 bases at J, with 12 bases between. CDR3 length: 13 residues. Germline V CDR1 and CDR2: SGHNT, YENEEA. For the CDR3, the DNA is TGTGCCAGCAGTGGGCCCCTGGGAGAGACCCAGTACTTC. This gives the protein CASSGPLGETQYF.

V usage is TRBV4-2 and J usage is TRBJ1-1; a possible D gene is TRBD1 (6 bases). Trimming removed 0 bases at V and 5 bases at J, with 16 bases between. The CDR3 runs 16 residues. CDR1 and CDR2 (germline): LGHNA, YNFKEQ. CDR3 region: CASSQEPGARGTEAFF. CDR3 DNA: TGTGCCAGCAGCCAAGAACCGGGGGCGCGTGGGACTGAAGCTTTCTTT.

The V and J genes are TRBV29-1 and TRBJ2-5, with 10 bases that match TRBD1. Germline lookup yields CDR1 SQVTM and CDR2 ANQGSEA. The CDR3 consists of 15 residues. The trim removed 5 bases at V and 2 bases at J, leaving 8 bases unmatched. The CDR3 DNA follows: TGCAGCGTTCCCTGGCGGGACAGGGGACAAGAGACCCAGTACTTC. Protein product: CSVPWRDRGQETQYF.

There are a few counts of this clonotype. This chain uses TRBV20-1 with TRBJ1-2; no clear D. The CDR3 covers 12 residues. Looked up from germline, CDR1 is DFQATT and CDR2 is SNEGSKA (reference sequence). Trimming left V 6 bases short and J 8 bases short, with 16 bases between. The CDR3 spells CSARTEGSGYTF. In nucleotides, the CDR3 is TGCAGTGCGAGGACTGAGGGTTCAGGCTACACCTTC.

The chain couples TRBV24-1 to TRBJ2-5; TRBD2 might be the D (6 bases). The ends were cut back, 3 bases at V and 2 bases at J, with 9 bases in the middle. The CDR3 is made up of 14 amino acids. The germline V gene encodes CDR1 KGHDR and CDR2 SFDVKD. In DNA form, the CDR3 reads TGTGCCACCAGTGATAAACGGGGGCAAGAGACCCAGTACTTC. This sequence encodes CATSDKRGQETQYF.

This clonotype was recorded a few times. The chain combines TRBV6-7 with TRBJ2-1, with 7 bases that match TRBD1. TRBV6-7 belongs to the ORF category, with a function that is uncertain. Trimming removed 9 bases from V and 11 bases from J; junction bases left unmatched: 19. The CDR3 runs 15 residues. The chain's CDR3 is CASLHPKGANKQQFF. The CDR3 DNA follows: TGTGCCAGTCTCCACCCGAAGGGGGCTAATAAACAGCAGTTCTTC.